This paragraph covers one T cell receptor (beta chain) sequence. No antigen is known for it. This entry is derived from a study of cytomegalovirus exposure and HLA in healthy donors. Study outcomes and limitations: Follow-up analysis found HLA locus-dependent TCR association rates, highest for DRB1 and lowest for HLA-C. Most TCR sequences were uncommon, yet certain public TCRs appeared in many donors. HLA alleles were associated with around 17,000 TCR beta sequences in a later analysis at 0.05 false discovery rate.

The PCR used 60 Vbeta and 13 Jbeta primers. The repertoire was sequenced with immunoSEQ multiplex PCR; TCRdb's copy has only in-frame clones and lacks some. The data contain approximately 100,000 clones, approximately 68% of them singletons. From germline, CDR1 is MNHEY and CDR2 SMNVEV (reference sequence). This CDR3 region has 13 residues. V was clipped by 0 bases and J by 8 bases; unmatched bases: 3. This clonotype originated in a woman under 30 in good health and CMV-seropositive. The sequenced sample consisted of PBMCs. V is TRBV27 and J is TRBJ1-2; 7 bases match TRBD1. CDR3 sequence (DNA): TGTGCCAGCAGTTTATCACAGGGGAGCGGCTACACCTTC. Its protein is CASSLSQGSGYTF.